This T cell receptor beta chain was recovered during a study of patients and donors after allogeneic stem cell transplantation. TCRdb analysed the RT-PCR reads with MiXCR anew, one entry per CDR3 protein. The sample has approximately 24,000 distinct CDR3 sequences, 42% seen once. This clonotype was detected a few times. Trimming removed 3 bases at V and 3 bases at J, with 3 bases between. The CDR3 spans 12 residues. Germline V CDR1 and CDR2: SGDLS, YYNGEE. Material for sequencing was blood, either unsorted or a sorted T cell fraction (not recorded which). The TCR was taken from a human donor who was either an allogeneic HSCT recipient or a stem cell or donor lymphocyte infusion donor (not recorded which). It is not recorded whose cells these are; they may come from a transplant donor. V and J are TRBV9 and TRBJ1-4; D ambiguous. CDR3 nucleotide sequence: TGTGCCAGCAGCGCCCCTAATGAAAAACTGTTTTTT. This translates into CASSAPNEKLFF.